This passage covers 29 T cell receptor beta chains from one sample sequenced in a study of CD4 T cells in relation to SARS-CoV-2 and coronaviruses. Clones were sequenced by immunoSEQ multiplex PCR, and TCRdb holds only the in-frame ones, with some missing. The profile shows approximately 22,000 clones, approximately 70% of them singletons. The unexposed donors gave CD4+ T cells in about 2010-2019, prior to COVID-19. Isolation of CD4+ T cells took place after about 9 days in culture. Their recognized antigens are unknown. Sequencing was performed on CD4+ T cells from PBMCs, cultured in vitro. Receptors originate from a human donor in good health.

The chain combines TRBV7-3 with TRBJ2-2, with a tentative D call TRBD1 (6 bases). V lost 8 bases and J 5 bases, leaving 18 bases between the germline ends. CDR1 is SGHTA and CDR2 is FQGTGA in the germline V gene. This CDR3 has 15 amino acids. The CDR3 region is CASSSGLRGTGELFF. In nucleotides, the CDR3 is TGTGCCAGCTCGAGCGGATTGAGGGGGACCGGGGAGCTGTTTTTT. Using reference TRBV7-3 and TRBJ2-2 for the parts outside the CDR3, the full variable domain is GAGVSQTPSNKVTEKGKYVELRCDPISGHTALYWYRQSLGQGPEFLIYFQGTGAADDSGLPNDRFFAVRPEGSVSTLKIQRTERGDSAVYLCASSSGLRGTGELFFGEGSRLTVL.

This clone occurred a few times. The chain recombines TRBV6-5 with TRBJ2-2; D perhaps matches TRBD1 (5 bases). Trimming pared 2 bases from V and 7 bases from J, leaving 11 bases between. This CDR3 is 14 amino acids long. Germline V gene sequence: CDR1 MNHEY, CDR2 SVGAGI. CDR3 loop: CASSYRQGYGELFF. CDR3 sequence (DNA): TGTGCCAGCAGTTACAGGCAGGGCTACGGGGAGCTGTTTTTT.

The V call is TRBV29-1, the J call TRBJ1-3; 11 bases map to TRBD1. The trim removed 4 bases at V and 0 bases at J, leaving 5 bases unmatched. The V gene's germline CDR1 is SQVTM and CDR2 ANQGSEA. The length of the CDR3 is 16 residues. CDR3 amino acids: CSVGTGGPDSGNTIYF. CDR3 DNA: TGCAGCGTTGGGACAGGGGGCCCTGACTCTGGAAACACCATATATTTT.

V and J are TRBV5-4 and TRBJ2-3; possibly TRBD1 or TRBD2 for D (7 bases each). Germline CDR1 and CDR2: SGHNT and YYREEE (reference sequence). The CDR3 is 14 amino acids. Trimming shortened V by 4 bases and J by 7 bases, and 16 bases separated the two germline ends. The DNA of the CDR3 is TGTGCCAGCAGCCCTCAGGGGGGGGGAAATACGCAGTATTTT. Encoded protein: CASSPQGGGNTQYF. Based on the CDR3 plus reference TRBV5-4 and TRBJ2-3, the full variable domain is ETGVTQSPTHLIKTRGQQVTLRCSSQSGHNTVSWYQQALGQGPQFIFQYYREEENGRGNFPPRFSGLQFPNYSSELNVNALELDDSALYLCASSPQGGGNTQYFGPGTRLTVL.

This clone showed up just once. The rearrangement joins TRBV12-3 or TRBV12-4 to TRBJ2-3, with 9 bases identical to TRBD2. The CDR3 length is 13 residues. After removal of 7 bases from V and 3 bases from J, the junction contained 2 bases not matched to a gene. CDR3 sequence: CASITSGTDTQYF. CDR3 sequence (DNA): TGTGCCAGCATCACTAGCGGGACAGATACGCAGTATTTT.

In its sample, this clone was seen a few times. The CDR3 nucleotides are TGCGCCAGTCACTCGGGGGCATGGGGCTACACCTTC. As protein: CASHSGAWGYTF. J is TRBJ1-2 and V is TRBV10-1; possible D gene TRBD1, 6 bases. Trimming shortened V by 9 bases and J by 8 bases, and 16 bases separated the two germline ends. Germline CDR1 reads WNHNN; CDR2 reads SYGVQD (reference sequence). The CDR3 length is 12 residues.

This clone was counted only a few times. The V and J genes are TRBV7-9 and TRBJ1-6; maybe TRBD1 (6 bases). The CDR3 has 12 residues. Germline CDR1 reads SEHNR; CDR2 reads FQNEAQ (reference sequence). Trimming took off 5 bases at V and 11 bases at J, with 10 bases between the two ends. The CDR3 sequence: CASSLRGTPLHF. CDR3 bases: TGTGCCAGCAGCCTCAGGGGAACACCCCTCCACTTT.

The gene calls are TRBV5-1 and TRBJ1-2; TRBD1 might be the D (6 bases). Trimming left V 4 bases short and J 6 bases short, with 10 bases between. Germline V gene lookup returns CDR1 SGHRS and CDR2 YFSETQ. The CDR3 is made up of 12 amino acids. The CDR3 is CASSSRQDGYTF. The CDR3 nucleotides read TGCGCCAGCAGCAGCAGACAGGATGGCTACACCTTC. The whole variable domain, remainder taken from reference TRBV5-1 and TRBJ1-2, is KAGVTQTPRYLIKTRGQQVTLSCSPISGHRSVSWYQQTPGQGLQFLFEYFSETQRNKGNFPGRFSGRQFSNSRSEMNVSTLELGDSALYLCASSSRQDGYTFGSGTRLTVV.

This clone was counted a few times. The V and J genes are TRBV5-1 and TRBJ2-7, with D possibly matching TRBD2 (6 bases). The CDR3 runs to 14 residues. V lost 0 bases and J lost 5, with 12 bases in between. CDR1 SGHRS and CDR2 YFSETQ come from the germline V gene. The CDR3 spells CASSLGGTWDEQYF. The CDR3 DNA is TGCGCCAGCAGCTTGGGCGGGACCTGGGACGAGCAGTACTTC.

This sequence joins TRBV5-1 and TRBJ2-3; 8 bases match TRBD1. The junction had 5 bases not matched to a gene; V was cut back by 4 bases and J by 4 bases. Germline CDR1 SGHRS, CDR2 YFSETQ. The CDR3 extends over 14 amino acids. The CDR3 DNA sequence: TGCGCCAGCAGCCAGGACAGGGAGGCAGATACGCAGTATTTT. Its translation is CASSQDREADTQYF.

This chain links TRBV4-1 with TRBJ1-1, with D maybe TRBD1 (5 bases). The CDR3 covers 13 residues. V lost 2 bases to trimming and J lost 4 bases, with 8 bases between them. CDR1 is MGHRA, CDR2 YSYEKL, per germline. The CDR3 region has the DNA TGCGCCAGCAGCCAACTGGGGCTCACTGAAGCTTTCTTT. This sequence encodes CASSQLGLTEAFF.

The rearrangement uses TRBV14 and TRBJ1-1, with no clear D. Germline assignment: CDR1 SGHDN and CDR2 FVKESK. The CDR3 is 12 amino acids. V dropped 1 base and J dropped 7 bases, with 7 bases sitting between them. CDR3 nucleotides: TGTGCCAGCAGCCAAGGTACAGTTGAAGCTTTCTTT. Protein: CASSQGTVEAFF.

This clone was observed a single time. The gene calls are TRBV30 and TRBJ1-2; a weak D match, TRBD1 (6 bases). This CDR3 comprises 15 residues. Germline CDR1 reads GTSNPN; CDR2 reads SVGIG (reference sequence). The ends were cut back, 2 bases at V and 0 bases at J, with 13 bases in the middle. CDR3: CAWSTQGVANYGYTF. CDR3 in DNA: TGTGCCTGGAGTACACAGGGTGTGGCTAACTATGGCTACACCTTC. The variable domain in full, with the rest retrieved from reference TRBV30 and TRBJ1-2, is SQTIHQWPATLVQPVGSPLSLECTVEGTSNPNLYWYRQAAGRGLQLLFYSVGIGQISSEVPQNLSASRPQDRQFILSSKKLLLSDSGFYLCAWSTQGVANYGYTFGSGTRLTVV.

The gene calls are TRBV4-3 and TRBJ2-7, with D possibly TRBD2 on 5 matching bases. The CDR3 covers 13 residues. The V and J ends lost 1 base and 4 bases respectively, with 8 bases between them. Germline V gives CDR1 LGHNA, CDR2 YSLEER. CDR3: CASSQVGGYEQYF. DNA of the CDR3: TGCGCCAGCAGCCAAGTTGGCGGGTACGAGCAGTACTTC.

The chain uses TRBV5-1 and TRBJ2-7; D could derive from TRBD1 or TRBD2 (6 bases each). The ends were cut back, 2 bases at V and 6 bases at J, with 15 bases in the middle. This CDR3 is built from 14 residues. Germline V gene sequence: CDR1 SGHRS, CDR2 YFSETQ. CDR3: CASSLDRPGGEQYF. Here the CDR3 DNA reads TGCGCCAGCAGCTTAGACAGGCCCGGGGGCGAGCAGTACTTC.

This clone was seen a single time. The chain couples TRBV7-2 to TRBJ1-6, with a possible D match to TRBD1 (5 bases). CDR3 size: 14 residues. Germline CDR1 is SGHTA and CDR2 is FQGNSA. The V end lost 5 bases, the J end lost 11 bases, and 16 bases lay between the germline ends. The CDR3 is CASSPGTPGAPLHF. The CDR3 DNA is TGTGCCAGCAGCCCCGGGACTCCGGGGGCACCCCTCCACTTT.

The chain combines TRBV18 with TRBJ1-1; D ambiguous. This CDR3 is 12 amino acids long. Trimming removed 5 bases at V and 7 bases at J, with 11 bases between. The germline gives CDR1 KGHSH, CDR2 LQKENI. CDR3 region: CASSADPDEAFF. The CDR3 region has the DNA TGTGCCAGCTCAGCAGACCCCGATGAAGCTTTCTTT. Complete variable domain (other parts from reference TRBV18 and TRBJ1-1): NAGVMQNPRHLVRRRGQEARLRCSPMKGHSHVYWYRQLPEEGLKFMVYLQKENIIDESGMPKERFSAEFPKEGPSILRIQQVVRGDSAAYFCASSADPDEAFFGQGTRLTVV.

Note on this clone: Within the sample, other DNA sequences also encode this same CDR3. The rearrangement uses TRBV5-1 and TRBJ2-1, with a tentative D call TRBD1 (5 bases). V shed 0 bases and J shed 5 bases, with 12 bases lying between them. CDR1 is SGHRS, CDR2 YFSETQ, per germline. The CDR3 is made up of 15 amino acids. The CDR3 is CASSLGQGSHNEQFF. The CDR3 bases are TGCGCCAGCAGCTTGGGTCAGGGCTCGCACAATGAGCAGTTCTTC.

The chain links TRBV7-2 to TRBJ2-7; D tentatively reads TRBD1 or TRBD2 (6 bases each). Germline V CDR1 and CDR2: SGHTA, FQGNSA. Between the trimmed V and J ends, which lost 1 base and 2 bases, there was a span of 9 bases. This CDR3 region has 14 residues. The CDR3 reads CASSLGGGPYEQYF. Here the CDR3 DNA reads TGTGCCAGCAGCTTAGGAGGGGGGCCCTACGAGCAGTACTTC.

The chain recombines TRBV9 with TRBJ1-1; D is ambiguous. The CDR3 totals 14 residues. The V end was cut by 3 bases, the J end by 1 base, with 10 bases between. From germline, CDR1 is SGDLS and CDR2 YYNGEE. The CDR3 spells CASSALTGNTEAFF. CDR3 DNA sequence: TGTGCCAGCAGCGCACTGACTGGGAACACTGAAGCTTTCTTT. Supplemented by reference TRBV9 and TRBJ1-1, the full variable domain reads DSGVTQTPKHLITATGQRVTLRCSPRSGDLSVYWYQQSLDQGLQFLIQYYNGEERAKGNILERFSAQQFPDLHSELNLSSLELGDSALYFCASSALTGNTEAFFGQGTRLTVV.

The CDR3 here is CASSPGTNTDTQYF. For the CDR3, the DNA is TGTGCCAGCAGTCCCGGGACCAACACAGATACGCAGTATTTT. This chain connects TRBV28 to TRBJ2-3; possibly TRBD1 or TRBD2 for D (5 bases each). This CDR3 has 14 residues. Trimming took off 5 bases at V and 2 bases at J, with 11 bases between the two ends. Germline CDR1 is MDHEN and CDR2 is SYDVKM. Based on the CDR3 plus reference TRBV28 and TRBJ2-3, the full variable domain is DVKVTQSSRYLVKRTGEKVFLECVQDMDHENMFWYRQDPGLGLRLIYFSYDVKMKEKGDIPEGYSVSREKKERFSLILESASTNQTSMYLCASSPGTNTDTQYFGPGTRLTVL.

The genes are TRBV4-3 and TRBJ2-5, with D maybe TRBD1 (6 bases). Looked up from germline, CDR1 is LGHNA and CDR2 is YSLEER. Deletions cut 0 bases from V and 5 bases from J, with 7 bases between. The CDR3 extends over 13 amino acids. The CDR3 DNA is TGCGCCAGCAGCCAAGATAGGGGGGAGACCCAGTACTTC. It specifies CASSQDRGETQYF.

V usage is TRBV29-1 and J usage is TRBJ2-7, with 7 bases aligning to TRBD2. The CDR3 contains 13 residues. Trimming cost V 3 bases and J 6 bases; bases outside gene matches: 8. Germline V CDR1 and CDR2: SQVTM, ANQGSEA. The CDR3 sequence is CSVDSGLGSEQYF. The DNA of the CDR3 is TGCAGCGTTGATAGCGGGCTAGGCTCCGAGCAGTACTTC.

The rearrangement links TRBV6-5 to TRBJ1-1; 10 bases agree with TRBD1. V lost 5 bases and J lost 6; bases outside the gene matches: 9. The CDR3 has 15 amino acids. The germline gives CDR1 MNHEY, CDR2 SVGAGI. CDR3 in amino acids: CASSTGTGVGAEAFF. DNA for the CDR3: TGTGCCAGCAGTACCGGGACAGGGGTAGGGGCTGAAGCTTTCTTT.

The chain joins TRBV19 to TRBJ1-5, with 9 bases that match TRBD1. Germline V gives CDR1 LNHDA, CDR2 SQIVND (reference sequence). V gave up 3 bases and J gave up 6 bases; unmatched junction bases: 6. The CDR3 consists of 15 residues. DNA of the CDR3: TGTGCCAGTAGTATTCCCCGACAGGGGGGTCAGCCCCAGCATTTT. It is translated as CASSIPRQGGQPQHF.

The chain has TRBV4-1 and TRBJ2-5, with D possibly TRBD2 on 5 matching bases. The J call may be in error: the DNA end matches TRBJ2-7 better. The germline gives CDR1 MGHRA, CDR2 YSYEKL. This CDR3 has 14 amino acids. The chain's CDR3 is CASSQGLASYEQYF. DNA of the CDR3: TGCGCCAGCAGCCAAGGTCTAGCTTCCTACGAGCAGTACTTC.

The J gene is TRBJ2-7, the V gene TRBV5-1; 7 bases map to TRBD1. This CDR3 spans 15 amino acids. V lost 0 bases and J lost 3; bases outside the gene matches: 6. Germline V lookup: CDR1 SGHRS, CDR2 YFSETQ. The CDR3, as DNA: TGCGCCAGCAGCTTGGTCACAGGGGTTCACTACGAGCAGTACTTC. Its protein is CASSLVTGVHYEQYF.

This chain uses TRBV6-2 or TRBV6-3 with TRBJ1-4; 9 bases map to TRBD1. The CDR3 sequence is 15 residues long. Germline V gene lookup returns CDR1 MNHEY and CDR2 SVGEGT. V was clipped by 6 bases and J by 5 bases; unmatched bases: 7. Here the CDR3 reads CASSRAGTGNEKLFF. Here the CDR3 DNA reads TGTGCCAGCAGCCGGGCCGGGACAGGGAATGAAAAACTGTTTTTT.

The chain employs TRBV12-3 or TRBV12-4 and TRBJ2-7; TRBD1 is a possible D gene (6 bases). Trimming removed 6 bases from V and 5 bases from J, with 11 bases in between. This CDR3 is 12 amino acids long. CDR3 nucleotide sequence: TGTGCCAGCAGCCGACAGGTGGACGAGCAGTACTTC. It yields the protein CASSRQVDEQYF.